One sample yielded the 10 T cell receptor beta chains listed below, sequenced in a study of control samples from healthy donors and cancer patients. Data came from immunoSEQ multiplex PCR; TCRdb stores just in-frame clones and leaves some out. Among 50,000 to 75,000 clones listed, 90% were seen once. Sequenced material: PBMCs. The receptors come from a man aged 55 to 70 with colorectal cancer.

The rearrangement links TRBV5-4 to TRBJ1-2; 7 nucleotides line up with TRBD1. V was clipped by 3 bases and J by 7 bases; unmatched bases: 3. CDR3 length: 12 residues. The germline V gene encodes CDR1 SGHNT and CDR2 YYREEE (reference sequence). In DNA form, the CDR3 reads TGTGCCAGCAGCTCCACAGGGGTTGGCTACACCTTC. It is translated as CASSSTGVGYTF.

The rearrangement joins TRBV18 to TRBJ2-5, with D tentatively TRBD2 (6 bases). V was shortened by 4 bases and J by 5 bases, with 11 bases between the two germline ends. Per the germline V gene, CDR1 is KGHSH and CDR2 is LQKENI. CDR3 size: 13 residues. CDR3 sequence (DNA): TGTGCCAGCTCACTGGGACGGGGGGAGACCCAGTACTTC. Translation: CASSLGRGETQYF. The full variable domain, in which reference TRBV18 and TRBJ2-5 provide the parts outside the CDR3, is NAGVMQNPRHLVRRRGQEARLRCSPMKGHSHVYWYRQLPEEGLKFMVYLQKENIIDESGMPKERFSAEFPKEGPSILRIQQVVRGDSAAYFCASSLGRGETQYFGPGTRLLVL.

The chain uses TRBV18 and TRBJ1-6; a weak D match, TRBD1 (5 bases). V lost 4 bases to trimming and J lost 5 bases, with 18 bases between them. Germline CDR1 and CDR2: KGHSH and LQKENI. The CDR3 is 17 amino acids. The CDR3 spells CASSRRGREIDNSPLHF. The CDR3 DNA is TGTGCCAGCTCACGCCGGGGCAGGGAGATTGATAATTCACCCCTCCACTTT.

The chain combines TRBV5-1 with TRBJ2-7; tentative D call: TRBD1 (6 bases). Germline V gene sequence: CDR1 SGHRS, CDR2 YFSETQ. V gave up 5 bases and J gave up 1 base, with 7 bases separating them. The CDR3 runs to 12 residues. The CDR3 DNA reads as TGCGCCAGCAGGGACAGTTCCTACGAGCAGTACTTC. It translates to CASRDSSYEQYF.

V is TRBV30 and J is TRBJ1-1, with no clear D. The germline V and J ends were trimmed by 2 bases and 2 bases, with 15 bases remaining between them. This CDR3 is 15 amino acids long. From germline, CDR1 is GTSNPN and CDR2 SVGIG (reference sequence). The CDR3 here is CAWSLGMGQNTEAFF. Here the CDR3 DNA reads TGTGCCTGGAGTCTTGGGATGGGCCAAAACACTGAAGCTTTCTTT.

Remarks on this clone: This CDR3 is also generated by other DNA sequences in the sample. The chain joins TRBV7-8 to TRBJ2-6; 7 bases are a match to TRBD1. CDR3 size: 15 residues. V lost 5 bases, J lost 4 bases, and 5 bases stayed unmatched. Per germline, CDR1 SGHVS and CDR2 FQNEAQ. The CDR3 sequence is CASSPTGSGANVLTF. As DNA, the CDR3 is TGTGCCAGCAGCCCGACAGGGTCCGGGGCCAACGTCCTGACTTTC. The entire variable domain, with the rest obtained from reference TRBV7-8 and TRBJ2-6, is as follows: GAGVSQSPRYKVAKRGQDVALRCDPISGHVSLFWYQQALGQGPEFLTYFQNEAQLDKSGLPSDRFFAERPEGSVSTLKIQRTQQEDSAVYLCASSPTGSGANVLTFGAGSRLTVL.

The rearrangement links TRBV7-2 to TRBJ2-1, with 7 bases matching TRBD2. This CDR3 comprises 15 residues. In germline, CDR1 is SGHTA, CDR2 FQGNSA. Germline trimming cut 2 bases from V and 3 bases from J; bases unmatched to any gene: 4. CDR3 in DNA: TGTGCCAGCAGCTTACTCGGGGGGTTCTACAATGAGCAGTTCTTC. Its translation is CASSLLGGFYNEQFF.

The chain is built from TRBV6-6 and TRBJ1-6, with D tentatively TRBD1 (6 bases). Trimming took off 4 bases at V and 5 bases at J, with 12 bases between the two ends. CDR1 is MNHNY, CDR2 SVGAGI, per germline (reference sequence). This CDR3 region has 15 residues. The CDR3 sequence: CASSLTGSHNSPLHF. The CDR3 region has the DNA TGTGCCAGCAGTTTGACAGGATCGCATAATTCACCCCTCCACTTT.

The chain combines TRBV5-1 with TRBJ2-3; D unclear. The germline V gene encodes CDR1 SGHRS and CDR2 YFSETQ. Trimming stripped 4 bases from V and 6 bases from J, with 15 bases between. The length of the CDR3 is 14 residues. CDR3 region: CASSREDVRDTQYF. The CDR3 DNA is TGCGCCAGCAGCCGCGAGGACGTTAGGGATACGCAGTATTTT.

The chain links TRBV18 to TRBJ1-4, with 9 bases matching TRBD1. CDR1 and CDR2 (germline): KGHSH, LQKENI. The J segment lost 7 bases and the V segment lost 2 bases, leaving 5 bases of the junction unmatched. This CDR3 has 15 amino acids. In DNA form, the CDR3 reads TGTGCCAGCTCACCAGTACAGGGGGCGAGTGAAAAACTGTTTTTT. Residues: CASSPVQGASEKLFF. Drawing the rest from reference TRBV18 and TRBJ1-4, the complete variable domain is NAGVMQNPRHLVRRRGQEARLRCSPMKGHSHVYWYRQLPEEGLKFMVYLQKENIIDESGMPKERFSAEFPKEGPSILRIQQVVRGDSAAYFCASSPVQGASEKLFFGSGTQLSVL.